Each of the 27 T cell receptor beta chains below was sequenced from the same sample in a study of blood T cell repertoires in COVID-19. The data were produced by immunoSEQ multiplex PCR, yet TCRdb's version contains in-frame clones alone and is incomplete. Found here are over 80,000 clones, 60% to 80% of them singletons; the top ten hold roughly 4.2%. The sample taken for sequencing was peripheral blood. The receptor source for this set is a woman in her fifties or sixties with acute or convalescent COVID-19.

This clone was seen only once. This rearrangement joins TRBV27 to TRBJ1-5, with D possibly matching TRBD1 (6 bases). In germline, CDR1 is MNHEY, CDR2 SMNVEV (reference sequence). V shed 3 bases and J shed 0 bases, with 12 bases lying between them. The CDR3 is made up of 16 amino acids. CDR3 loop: CASSLTGLYSNQPQHF. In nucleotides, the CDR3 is TGTGCCAGCAGTTTGACAGGCCTTTATAGCAATCAGCCCCAGCATTTT.

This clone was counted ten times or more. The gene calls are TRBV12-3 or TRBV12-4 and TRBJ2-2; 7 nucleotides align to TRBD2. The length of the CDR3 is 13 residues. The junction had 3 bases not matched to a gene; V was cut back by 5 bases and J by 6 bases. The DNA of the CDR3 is TGTGCCAGCAGTGTGACTAGCCCCGGGGAGCTGTTTTTT. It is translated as CASSVTSPGELFF.

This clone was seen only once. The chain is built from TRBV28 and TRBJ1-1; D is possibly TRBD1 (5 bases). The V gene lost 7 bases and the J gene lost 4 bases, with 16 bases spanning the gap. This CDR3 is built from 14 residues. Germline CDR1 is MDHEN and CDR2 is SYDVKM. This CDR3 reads CASTLGTGGTEAFF. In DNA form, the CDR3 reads TGTGCCAGCACCTTGGGCACGGGGGGCACTGAAGCTTTCTTT. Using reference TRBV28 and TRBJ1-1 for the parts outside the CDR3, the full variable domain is DVKVTQSSRYLVKRTGEKVFLECVQDMDHENMFWYRQDPGLGLRLIYFSYDVKMKEKGDIPEGYSVSREKKERFSLILESASTNQTSMYLCASTLGTGGTEAFFGQGTRLTVV.

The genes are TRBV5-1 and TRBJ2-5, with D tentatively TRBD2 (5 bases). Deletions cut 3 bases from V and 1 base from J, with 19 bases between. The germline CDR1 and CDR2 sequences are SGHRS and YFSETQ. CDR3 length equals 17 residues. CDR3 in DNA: TGCGCCAGCAGCTCTGGAGCTGGACTCACATTCCAAGAGACCCAGTACTTC. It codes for CASSSGAGLTFQETQYF. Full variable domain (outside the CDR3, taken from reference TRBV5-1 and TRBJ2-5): KAGVTQTPRYLIKTRGQQVTLSCSPISGHRSVSWYQQTPGQGLQFLFEYFSETQRNKGNFPGRFSGRQFSNSRSEMNVSTLELGDSALYLCASSSGAGLTFQETQYFGPGTRLLVL.

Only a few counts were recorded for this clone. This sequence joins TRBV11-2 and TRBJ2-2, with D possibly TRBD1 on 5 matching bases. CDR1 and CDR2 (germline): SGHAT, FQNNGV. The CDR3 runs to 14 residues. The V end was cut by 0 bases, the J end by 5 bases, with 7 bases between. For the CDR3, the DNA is TGTGCCAGCAGCTTAGAGGCAGGGACCGGGGAGCTGTTTTTT. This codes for CASSLEAGTGELFF.

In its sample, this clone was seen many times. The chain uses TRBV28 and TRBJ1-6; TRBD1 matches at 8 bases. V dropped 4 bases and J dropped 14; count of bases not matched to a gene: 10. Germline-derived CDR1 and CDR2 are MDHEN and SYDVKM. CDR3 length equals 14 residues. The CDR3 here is CASSSGTGFVALHF. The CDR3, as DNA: TGTGCCAGCAGTTCCGGGACAGGTTTCGTGGCCCTCCACTTT.

CDR3 residues: CASSHPGTGNYGYTF. The CDR3, as DNA: TGTGCCAGCAGCCACCCCGGGACTGGTAACTATGGCTACACCTTC. V is TRBV3-1 (or the pseudogene TRBV3-2) and J is TRBJ1-2, with a weak D call TRBD1 (5 bases). Between the trimmed V and J ends, which lost 3 bases and 1 base, there was a span of 12 bases. CDR1 LGHDT and CDR2 YNNKEL come from the germline V gene (reference sequence). This CDR3 comprises 15 residues.

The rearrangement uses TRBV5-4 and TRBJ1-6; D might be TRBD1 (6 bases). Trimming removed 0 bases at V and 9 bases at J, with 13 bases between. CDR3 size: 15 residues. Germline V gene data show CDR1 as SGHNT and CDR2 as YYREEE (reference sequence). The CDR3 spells CASSLVGEGGSPLHF. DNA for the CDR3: TGTGCCAGCAGCTTGGTGGGGGAAGGGGGTTCACCCCTCCACTTT.

CDR3 region: CASSLDRDYGYTF. CDR3 nucleotide sequence: TGTGCCAGCAGCCTAGACAGGGACTATGGCTACACCTTC. The V and J genes are TRBV12-3 or TRBV12-4 and TRBJ1-2, with TRBD1 matching 7 bases. Trimming cost V 6 bases and J 3 bases; bases outside gene matches: 4. There are 13 residues in the CDR3.

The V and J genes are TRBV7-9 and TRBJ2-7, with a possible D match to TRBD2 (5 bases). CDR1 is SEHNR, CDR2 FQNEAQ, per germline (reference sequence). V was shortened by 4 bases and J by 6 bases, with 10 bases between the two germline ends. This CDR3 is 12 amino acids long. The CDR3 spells CASSSAGIEQYF. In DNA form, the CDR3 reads TGTGCCAGCAGCTCGGCCGGGATCGAGCAGTACTTC.

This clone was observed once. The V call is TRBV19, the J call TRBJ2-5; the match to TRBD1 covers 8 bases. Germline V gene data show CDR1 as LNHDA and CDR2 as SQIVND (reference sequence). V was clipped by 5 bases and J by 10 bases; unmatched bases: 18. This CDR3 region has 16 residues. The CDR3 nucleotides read TGTGCCAGTAGTCCCTTGCCGGGACAGGTAACAAGGGACCAGTACTTC. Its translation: CASSPLPGQVTRDQYF.

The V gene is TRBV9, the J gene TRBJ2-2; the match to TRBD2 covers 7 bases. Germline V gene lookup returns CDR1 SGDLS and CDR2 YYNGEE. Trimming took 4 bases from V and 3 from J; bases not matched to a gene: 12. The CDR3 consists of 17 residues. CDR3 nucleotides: TGTGCCAGCAGCCTGGCGGGGCGGGGGTCCTACACCGGGGAGCTGTTTTTT. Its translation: CASSLAGRGSYTGELFF.

The CDR3 sequence is CSADSGGTGGNEQFF. CDR3 bases: TGCAGCGCCGACTCTGGGGGGACAGGGGGTAATGAGCAGTTCTTC. The chain links TRBV29-1 to TRBJ2-1, with 11 bases fitting TRBD1. The germline CDR1 and CDR2 sequences are SQVTM and ANQGSEA. There are 15 residues in the CDR3. Trimming removed 7 bases from V and 7 bases from J; junction bases left unmatched: 12.

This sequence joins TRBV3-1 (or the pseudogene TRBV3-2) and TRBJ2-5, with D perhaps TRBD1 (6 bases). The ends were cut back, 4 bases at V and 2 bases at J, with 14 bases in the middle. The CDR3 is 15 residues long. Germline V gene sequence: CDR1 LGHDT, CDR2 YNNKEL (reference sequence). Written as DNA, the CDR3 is TGTGCCAGCAGCCCATTACAGGGTAATCAAGAGACCCAGTACTTC. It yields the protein CASSPLQGNQETQYF.

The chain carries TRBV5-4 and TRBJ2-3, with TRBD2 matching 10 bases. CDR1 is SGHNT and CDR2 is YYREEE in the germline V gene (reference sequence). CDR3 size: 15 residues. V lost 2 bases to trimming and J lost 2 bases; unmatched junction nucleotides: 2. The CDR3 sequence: CASSFLAGDTDTQYF. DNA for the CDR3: TGTGCCAGCAGCTTCCTAGCGGGGGACACAGATACGCAGTATTTT.

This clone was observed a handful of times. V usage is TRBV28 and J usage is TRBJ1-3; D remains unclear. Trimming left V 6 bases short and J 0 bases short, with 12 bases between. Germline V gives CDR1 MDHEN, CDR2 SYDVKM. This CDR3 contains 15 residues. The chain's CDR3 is CASRPLGSSGNTIYF. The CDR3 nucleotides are TGTGCCAGCAGGCCCTTGGGGAGCTCTGGAAACACCATATATTTT.

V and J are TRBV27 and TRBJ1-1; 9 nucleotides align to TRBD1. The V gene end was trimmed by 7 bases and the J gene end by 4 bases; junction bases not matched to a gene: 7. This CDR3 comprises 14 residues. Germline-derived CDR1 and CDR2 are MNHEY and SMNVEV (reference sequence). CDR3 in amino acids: CASKGQGASTEAFF. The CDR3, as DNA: TGTGCCAGCAAGGGACAGGGAGCGAGCACTGAAGCTTTCTTT.

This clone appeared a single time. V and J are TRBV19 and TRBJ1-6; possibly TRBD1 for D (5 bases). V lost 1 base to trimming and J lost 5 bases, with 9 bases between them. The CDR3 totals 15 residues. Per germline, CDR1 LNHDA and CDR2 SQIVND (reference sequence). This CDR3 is CASSIVDSDNSPLHF. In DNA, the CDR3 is TGTGCCAGTAGTATAGTTGACAGCGATAATTCACCCCTCCACTTT. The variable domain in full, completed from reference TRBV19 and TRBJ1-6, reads DGGITQSPKYLFRKEGQNVTLSCEQNLNHDAMYWYRQDPGQGLRLIYYSQIVNDFQKGDIAEGYSVSREKKESFPLTVTSAQKNPTAFYLCASSIVDSDNSPLHFGNGTRLTVT.

The CDR3 DNA reads TGCGCCAGCAGGACGGACATCGATTCACCCCTCCACTTT. Residues: CASRTDIDSPLHF. The rearrangement links TRBV5-1 to TRBJ1-6; D perhaps matches TRBD1 (5 bases). This CDR3 region has 13 residues. CDR1 SGHRS and CDR2 YFSETQ come from the germline V gene. Trimming left V 5 bases short and J 8 bases short, with 11 bases between. The whole variable domain, remainder taken from reference TRBV5-1 and TRBJ1-6, is KAGVTQTPRYLIKTRGQQVTLSCSPISGHRSVSWYQQTPGQGLQFLFEYFSETQRNKGNFPGRFSGRQFSNSRSEMNVSTLELGDSALYLCASRTDIDSPLHFGNGTRLTVT.

The CDR3 sequence is CASRMTVYGYTF. CDR3 nucleotide sequence: TGTGCCAGCCGTATGACAGTCTATGGCTACACCTTC. The chain recombines TRBV28 with TRBJ1-2, with a weak D call TRBD1 (5 bases). V was cut by 8 bases and J by 4 bases, with 11 bases left in between. The CDR3 spans 12 residues. Per the germline V gene, CDR1 is MDHEN and CDR2 is SYDVKM.

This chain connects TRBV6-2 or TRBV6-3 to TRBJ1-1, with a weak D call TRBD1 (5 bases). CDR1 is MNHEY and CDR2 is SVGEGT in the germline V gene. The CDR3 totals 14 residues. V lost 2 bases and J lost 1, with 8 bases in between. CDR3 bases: TGTGCCAGCAGTTACAGGAGGGGGAACACTGAAGCTTTCTTT. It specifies CASSYRRGNTEAFF.

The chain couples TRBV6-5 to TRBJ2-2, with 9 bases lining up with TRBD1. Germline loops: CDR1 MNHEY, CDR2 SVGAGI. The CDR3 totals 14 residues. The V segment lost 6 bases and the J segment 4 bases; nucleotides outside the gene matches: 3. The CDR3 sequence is CASSWDRVTGELFF. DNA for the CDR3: TGTGCCAGCAGCTGGGACAGGGTCACCGGGGAGCTGTTTTTT.

The CDR3 region has the DNA TGTGCCAGCAGTTACGGAGGGTTATCTGAAGCTTTCTTT. Protein sequence: CASSYGGLSEAFF. The genes are TRBV6-5 and TRBJ1-1; D not certain. Trimming took off 2 bases at V and 6 bases at J, with 10 bases between the two ends. In germline, CDR1 is MNHEY, CDR2 SVGAGI. The CDR3 is 13 residues long.

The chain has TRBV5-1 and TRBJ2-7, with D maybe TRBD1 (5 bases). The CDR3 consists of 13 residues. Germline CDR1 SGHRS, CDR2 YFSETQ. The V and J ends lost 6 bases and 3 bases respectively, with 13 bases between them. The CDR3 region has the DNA TGCGCCAGCACCGACAGCTCAAACTACGAGCAGTACTTC. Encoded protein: CASTDSSNYEQYF.

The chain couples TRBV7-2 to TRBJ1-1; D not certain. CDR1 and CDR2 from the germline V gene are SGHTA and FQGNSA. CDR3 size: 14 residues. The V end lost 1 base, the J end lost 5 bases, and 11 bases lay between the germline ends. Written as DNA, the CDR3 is TGTGCCAGCAGCTTAGACGCCAGTATAACTGAAGCTTTCTTT. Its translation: CASSLDASITEAFF.

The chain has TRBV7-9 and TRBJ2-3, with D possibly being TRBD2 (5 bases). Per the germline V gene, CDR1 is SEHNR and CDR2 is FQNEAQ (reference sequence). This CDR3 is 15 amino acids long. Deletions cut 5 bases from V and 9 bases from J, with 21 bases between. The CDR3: CASSKSRTESFTQYF. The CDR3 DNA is TGTGCCAGCAGCAAATCACGGACTGAAAGTTTCACGCAGTATTTT.

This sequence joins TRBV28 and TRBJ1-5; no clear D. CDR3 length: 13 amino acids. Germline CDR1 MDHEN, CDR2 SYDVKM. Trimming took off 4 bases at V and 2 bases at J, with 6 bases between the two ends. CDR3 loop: CASSWRGNQPQHF. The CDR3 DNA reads TGTGCCAGCAGTTGGAGGGGCAATCAGCCCCAGCATTTT.